The rows below give T cell receptor beta chains drawn from one sample of a study of shared clonotypes between healthy human individuals. Sequencing used immunoSEQ multiplex PCR; TCRdb keeps in-frame clones, though not all of them. The sample records hundreds of thousands of clones, around 95% being singletons. Sequencing input: naive CD8+ T cells sorted from blood. These receptors all stem from a woman in her thirties in good health. Both conserved end residues are part of each CDR3. Fields, in order: V gene, J gene, clone size, D gene, CDR3 protein, CDR3 DNA. The D gene is left open where the match is weak. Size tells how often a clone was seen (once, few, many) or the class of an expanded clone, and some rows leave it out.

TRBV7-9,TRBJ1-3,.,.,CASSPGVDLGSGNTIYF,TGTGCCAGCAGCCCGGGGGTCGACCTCGGCTCTGGAAACACCATATATTTT
TRBV9,TRBJ1-5,.,.,CASSLGWGINQPQHF,TGTGCCAGCAGCCTCGGGTGGGGGATCAATCAGCCCCAGCATTTT
TRBV9,TRBJ2-2,.,TRBD2,CASSITSGSSAGELFF,TGTGCCAGCAGCATAACTAGCGGGAGTAGCGCCGGGGAGCTGTTTTTT
TRBV7-3,TRBJ2-3,.,TRBD1,CASSWTGASTDTQYF,TGTGCCAGCAGCTGGACAGGGGCTAGCACAGATACGCAGTATTTT
TRBV5-6,TRBJ2-7,few,.,CASSLVGDDEQYF,TGTGCCAGCAGCCTGGTTGGGGACGACGAGCAGTACTTC
TRBV4-1,TRBJ2-7,.,TRBD1,CASSHLQGAYEQYF,TGCGCCAGCAGCCACCTACAGGGGGCCTACGAGCAGTACTTC
TRBV11-1,TRBJ2-7,.,TRBD2,CASSLFAGGNHEQYF,TGTGCCAGCAGCTTATTTGCGGGGGGGAACCACGAGCAGTACTTC
TRBV2,TRBJ1-1,.,.,CACFWLDGALGNTEAFF,TGTGCCTGCTTTTGGCTGGACGGGGCCTTAGGGAACACTGAAGCTTTCTTT
TRBV6-6,TRBJ2-7,once,.,CASSPGVAPSYEQYF,TGTGCCAGCAGCCCCGGCGTGGCTCCCTCCTACGAGCAGTACTTC
TRBV27,TRBJ2-7,.,TRBD2,CASSTSGAHYEQYF,TGTGCCAGCAGTACTAGCGGGGCGCACTACGAGCAGTACTTC
TRBV29-1,TRBJ2-7,.,.,CSVGWGISPEEQYF,TGCAGCGTTGGCTGGGGGATCTCGCCGGAAGAGCAGTACTTC
TRBV7-9,TRBJ2-7,.,.,CASSHSAYEQYF,TGTGCCAGCAGCCACAGCGCCTACGAGCAGTACTTC
TRBV6-5,TRBJ1-2,.,.,CASSRTGSDGYTF,TGTGCCAGCAGCCGAACAGGGTCCGATGGCTACACCTTC
TRBV7-2,TRBJ1-1,.,.,CASTQGWGTEAFF,TGTGCCAGCACCCAGGGGTGGGGCACTGAAGCTTTCTTT
TRBV27,TRBJ2-7,.,TRBD2,CASSLSLADHYEQYF,TGTGCCAGCAGTTTAAGCCTAGCGGATCACTACGAGCAGTACTTC
TRBV7-6,TRBJ2-2,.,.,CASSLLRQKNTGELFF,TGTGCCAGCAGCTTATTACGTCAGAAGAACACCGGGGAGCTGTTTTTT
TRBV9,TRBJ1-2,.,.,CASSPHGGAWDYGYTF,TGTGCCAGCAGCCCCCATGGGGGGGCTTGGGACTATGGCTACACCTTC